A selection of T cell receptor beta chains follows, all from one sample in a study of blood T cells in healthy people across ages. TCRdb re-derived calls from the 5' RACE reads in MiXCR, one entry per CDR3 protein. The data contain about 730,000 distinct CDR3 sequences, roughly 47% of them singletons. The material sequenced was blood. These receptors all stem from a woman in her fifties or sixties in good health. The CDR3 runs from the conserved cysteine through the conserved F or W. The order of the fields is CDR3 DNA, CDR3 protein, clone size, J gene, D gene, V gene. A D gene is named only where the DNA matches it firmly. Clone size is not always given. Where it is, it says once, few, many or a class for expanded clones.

TGTGCCACCAGCAGAGCTAGAGGGGAGGCAGATACGCAGTATTTT CATSRARGEADTQYF many TRBJ2-3 . TRBV15
TGTGCCAGCAGCTTAGATCCGTCCATGAACACTGAAGCTTTCTTT CASSLDPSMNTEAFF . TRBJ1-1 . TRBV11-2
TGTGCCAACGGGGAGGCTATGGGTAACGAGCAGTACTTC CANGEAMGNEQYF few TRBJ2-7 . TRBV7-9
TGTGCCAGCAGTAATAGCGGACAGGGGAGAGGCACTGAAGCTTTCTTT CASSNSGQGRGTEAFF . TRBJ1-1 TRBD1 TRBV12-3/TRBV12-4
TGCAGTGCTAGGGGGGGGACGTATAATTCACCCCTCCACTTT CSARGGTYNSPLHF . TRBJ1-6 . TRBV20-1
TGTGCCAGCAGTTTGGGGCCAGGGACAGGGTTCGTGAATGAGCAGTTCTTC CASSLGPGTGFVNEQFF . TRBJ2-1 TRBD1 TRBV28
TGTGCCAGCTCCCATACGGGACTAGGTATTCAGAATGAGCAGTTCTTC CASSHTGLGIQNEQFF few TRBJ2-1 TRBD2 TRBV18
TGTGCCAGCAGTTTAAGGGGGACTAGCGCAGATACGCAGTATTTT CASSLRGTSADTQYF . TRBJ2-3 TRBD2 TRBV12-3/TRBV12-4
TGCAGTGCCCGACCGATCGGGGGCGATACCAGGACACCCCTCCACTTT CSARPIGGDTRTPLHF . TRBJ1-6 . TRBV20-1
TGTGCCAGCCGCGGTTCTAATACGCAGTATTTT CASRGSNTQYF few TRBJ2-3 . TRBV3-1
TGTGCCAGCAGTTTATCGGTTGCCCCTTACAATGAGCAGTTCTTC CASSLSVAPYNEQFF once TRBJ2-1 . TRBV27
TGCGCCAGCAGCCAAGATAACGGGGGGACTCCCATGGAGACCCAGTACTTC CASSQDNGGTPMETQYF few TRBJ2-5 TRBD2 TRBV4-3
TGTGCCAGCAGTGAAAGGGTGTTCCAGCCCCAGCATTTT CASSERVFQPQHF many TRBJ1-5 . TRBV2
TGCAGTGCTTTAACCCCGGGAGGGCTTAATGAAAAACTGTTTTTT CSALTPGGLNEKLFF . TRBJ1-4 . TRBV20-1
TGTGCCAGCAGATCTCACAGGGTCTACGAGCAGTACTTC CASRSHRVYEQYF few TRBJ2-7 . TRBV28
TGTGCCAGCAGAACCAGGGGAACAAATCAGCCCCAGCATTTT CASRTRGTNQPQHF . TRBJ1-5 . TRBV6-5
TGTGCCAGCAGCCCCGGGACTAGCGGGGGGTTTAATGAGCAGTACTTC CASSPGTSGGFNEQYF . TRBJ2-7 TRBD2 TRBV3-1
TGTGCCAGCAGTCCCGGGTTTTGGAACACTGAAGCTTTCTTT CASSPGFWNTEAFF . TRBJ1-1 . TRBV6-2/TRBV6-3
TGTGCCAGCAGCCCAAGGGACTCCGGGACAGATACGCAGTATTTT CASSPRDSGTDTQYF few TRBJ2-3 . TRBV7-6
TGTGCCATCATGGTGGCCAGGGAGTCCTACAATGAGCAGTTCTTC CAIMVARESYNEQFF many TRBJ2-1 . TRBV10-3
TGCAGTGCTAGCAACGGGTTCTATGGCTACACCTTC CSASNGFYGYTF many TRBJ1-2 . TRBV20-1
TGCAGCGTAAGACAGGGGCCGAGCTCCTACGAGCAGTACTTC CSVRQGPSSYEQYF . TRBJ2-7 TRBD1 TRBV29-1
TGCGCCAGCAGCTTGGCGGGGAGTACCCAGTTCTTC CASSLAGSTQFF many TRBJ2-1 . TRBV5-1
TGCGCCAGCAGCTCGGGACAGATTTTAACCTACGAGCAGTACTTC CASSSGQILTYEQYF few TRBJ2-7 TRBD1 TRBV5-1
TGTGCCAGCAGCAGGGGGGCCGTTTTCCCAGATACGCAGTATTTT CASSRGAVFPDTQYF . TRBJ2-3 . TRBV9
TGCGCCAGCAGCTTGGTAGACGCAGACAATGAGCAGTTCTTC CASSLVDADNEQFF few TRBJ2-1 . TRBV5-1
TGTGCCTGGAGGGACAGCCCCTATGGCTACACCTTC CAWRDSPYGYTF . TRBJ1-2 . TRBV30
TGTGCCAGCAGCTTAGCCTCTCCTTACCACTATGGCTACACCTTC CASSLASPYHYGYTF . TRBJ1-2 . TRBV7-2
TGTGCCAGCAGTTTAGGAGTGCATGGCTACACCTTC CASSLGVHGYTF . TRBJ1-2 . TRBV12-3/TRBV12-4
TGCAGTGCCCCGACAGGTTACTCTGGGGCCAACGTCCTGACTTTC CSAPTGYSGANVLTF few TRBJ2-6 . TRBV20-1
TGCGCCAGCAGCCGGCTTATTAGCGGGGGCACAGATACGCAGTATTTT CASSRLISGGTDTQYF . TRBJ2-3 TRBD2 TRBV4-3
TGTGCCAGCTTTTGGACGGGGACTAGCGGGGGAGATACGCAGTATTTT CASFWTGTSGGDTQYF . TRBJ2-3 TRBD2 TRBV12-3/TRBV12-4
TGTAGTGCTAGGGAACCGACAGGGAGGGCTAATGAAAAACTGTTTTTT CSAREPTGRANEKLFF . TRBJ1-4 TRBD1 TRBV20-1
TGTGCCAGCTTCCGGAGCCTAGCGGGGTGGGGTGAGCAGTTCTTC CASFRSLAGWGEQFF . TRBJ2-1 TRBD2 TRBV12-3/TRBV12-4
TGTGCCAGCCTAGGGGGACCTAACTACGAGCAGTACTTC CASLGGPNYEQYF . TRBJ2-7 . TRBV6-2/TRBV6-3
TGTGCCAGCAGTGGTCAGGGTAATAGCAATCAGCCCCAGCATTTT CASSGQGNSNQPQHF . TRBJ1-5 . TRBV12-3/TRBV12-4
TGTGCCATCAGTGACCAACTAGCGGGGGGGCCAGGAGGGACCCAGTACTTC CAISDQLAGGPGGTQYF once TRBJ2-5 TRBD2 TRBV10-3
TGTGCCAGCAGTTTATCGGTGGAGGGTACGCAGTATTTT CASSLSVEGTQYF few TRBJ2-3 . TRBV28
TGTGCCAGTAGTCTAGGATGGACAGCTAGCAATCAGCCCCAGCATTTT CASSLGWTASNQPQHF . TRBJ1-5 . TRBV19
TGTGCCAGCAGTTTACGGGTTACGCGGTATTTT CASSLRVTRYF . TRBJ2-3 . TRBV12-3/TRBV12-4
TGTGCCAGCTCACCACCCGGCAGGGGCTACGAGCAGTACTTC CASSPPGRGYEQYF . TRBJ2-7 . TRBV18
TGTGCCAGCAGCTTACAGTGGCCGACTAGCGGGAGGGCTTATGAGCAGTTCTTC CASSLQWPTSGRAYEQFF few TRBJ2-1 TRBD2 TRBV7-2
TGCGCCAGCAGCCCCTCCCCCGGGACAGTCAACGGTGAAGCTTTCTTT CASSPSPGTVNGEAFF . TRBJ1-1 TRBD1 TRBV5-1